The 11 T cell receptor beta chains reported below all come from one sample, sequenced in a study of blood T cell repertoires in COVID-19. The table came from immunoSEQ multiplex PCR; TCRdb's copy has only in-frame clones and leaves some out. The repertoire has 200,000 or so clones, approximately 86% of them found once; the top ten carry under 2.5%. Sequenced sample: peripheral blood. Every receptor here comes from a man between 65 and 80 years old with active or convalescent COVID-19.

This clone was detected once. The CDR3 DNA is TGTGCCAGCAGCTTGGAAGTGGACAGGTTCGTACTAGAGCAGTTCTTC. It encodes CASSLEVDRFVLEQFF. This chain links TRBV5-6 with TRBJ2-1, with 7 bases matching TRBD1. V lost 0 bases to trimming and J lost 10 bases; unmatched junction nucleotides: 13. The CDR3 has 16 amino acids. Germline values: CDR1 SGHDT, CDR2 YYEEEE.

This chain connects TRBV4-3 to TRBJ1-2; D is uncertain. The V gene lost 1 base and the J gene lost 6 bases, with 12 bases spanning the gap. CDR3 length: 14 residues. Germline CDR1 and CDR2: LGHNA and YSLEER. In nucleotides, the CDR3 is TGCGCCAGCAGCCAAGTACCCCACTACGATGGCTACACCTTC. It codes for CASSQVPHYDGYTF.

The CDR3 DNA sequence: TGCGCCAGCAGCCCAACCGGGACAGGGGGCGCCGGGAACACTGAAGCTTTCTTT. Protein sequence: CASSPTGTGGAGNTEAFF. The chain combines TRBV5-1 with TRBJ1-1; 12 nucleotides line up with TRBD1. This CDR3 has 18 amino acids. Per germline, CDR1 SGHRS and CDR2 YFSETQ. The junction had 11 bases not matched to a gene; V was cut back by 4 bases and J by 1 base.

The CDR3 DNA follows: TGTGCCAGCAGTGACAGGGGGAGTAGCTACGAGCAGTACTTC. Translating gives CASSDRGSSYEQYF. The genes are TRBV2 and TRBJ2-7; 7 bases match TRBD1. The CDR3 spans 14 residues. Trimming cost V 3 bases and J 3 bases; bases outside gene matches: 5. Per germline, CDR1 SNHLY and CDR2 FYNNEI.

This clone was detected only a few times. J is TRBJ1-4 and V is TRBV7-8; D is unclear. V lost 2 bases and J 4 bases, leaving 11 bases between the germline ends. There are 15 residues in the CDR3. CDR1 and CDR2 from the germline V gene are SGHVS and FQNEAQ. CDR3 in amino acids: CASSLMATGNEKLFF. The CDR3 DNA sequence: TGTGCCAGCAGCTTAATGGCCACGGGTAATGAAAAACTGTTTTTT.

The rearrangement uses TRBV3-1 (or the pseudogene TRBV3-2) and TRBJ2-7, with 9 bases fitting TRBD2. CDR1 and CDR2 (germline): LGHDT, YNNKEL (reference sequence). The CDR3 has 18 residues. Germline trimming cut 1 base from V and 5 bases from J; bases unmatched to any gene: 15. The CDR3 nucleotides are TGTGCCAGCAGCCAAGGGATAACCAAAGCGCGGGGGGGCCACGAGCAGTACTTC. It yields the protein CASSQGITKARGGHEQYF.

Concerning this clone: The identical CDR3 is also encoded by other nucleotide sequences in the sample. The chain links TRBV5-1 to TRBJ2-2; 7 nucleotides align to TRBD2. Germline lookup yields CDR1 SGHRS and CDR2 YFSETQ. The CDR3 has 15 amino acids. The V gene end was trimmed by 4 bases and the J gene end by 2 bases; junction bases not matched to a gene: 5. CDR3 residues: CASSTGGLNTGELFF. Here the CDR3 DNA reads TGCGCCAGCAGCACGGGGGGACTAAACACCGGGGAGCTGTTTTTT.

The rearrangement uses TRBV5-5 and TRBJ2-7, with TRBD2 as a possible D gene (6 bases). Trimming stripped 7 bases from V and 1 base from J, with 18 bases between. The CDR3 totals 15 residues. Germline V gene lookup returns CDR1 SGHKS and CDR2 YYEKEE (reference sequence). CDR3 nucleotides: TGTGCCAGCGCAGGGACGGGGACTGGATCCTACGAGCAGTACTTC. Residues: CASAGTGTGSYEQYF.

This rearrangement joins TRBV7-9 to TRBJ2-3, with D tentatively TRBD1 (6 bases). Germline V gives CDR1 SEHNR, CDR2 FQNEAQ (reference sequence). The CDR3 has 16 residues. V lost 1 base, J lost 1 base, and 12 bases lay in between. CDR3 protein: CASSLGAGARTDTQYF. The CDR3 DNA is TGTGCCAGCAGCTTAGGGGCAGGGGCCCGCACAGATACGCAGTATTTT.

This chain uses TRBV5-1 with TRBJ2-3; maybe TRBD2 (5 bases). The CDR3 length is 13 residues. The germline V gene has CDR1 SGHRS and CDR2 YFSETQ. Trimming took off 0 bases at V and 6 bases at J, with 8 bases between the two ends. CDR3 nucleotides: TGCGCCAGCAGCTTGGACGGGGTGGATACGCAGTATTTT. Encoded protein: CASSLDGVDTQYF.

The chain has TRBV6-1 and TRBJ2-7; no definite D call. Looked up from germline, CDR1 is MNHNS and CDR2 is SASEGT. Between the trimmed V and J ends, which lost 3 bases and 2 bases, there was a span of 8 bases. The CDR3 sequence is 13 residues long. The CDR3 sequence: CASSDAGTYEQYF. In DNA, the CDR3 is TGTGCCAGCAGTGATGCAGGTACCTACGAGCAGTACTTC.